Presented here are 14 T cell receptor beta chains from one specimen sequenced in a study of OX40 agonist ivuxolimab in advanced cancers. Produced via immunoSEQ multiplex PCR; TCRdb's table is partial and in-frame only. Here the sample spans around 72,000 clones, roughly nine tenths being singletons. Here the sequenced sample was CD4+ or CD8+ T cells sorted from blood, taken in a trial of the OX40 agonist ivuxolimab. These receptors all stem from an adult with an advanced solid tumor such as melanoma, head and neck, liver or kidney cancer.

V gene TRBV28 combines with J gene TRBJ1-3, with a tentative D call TRBD1 (5 bases). The V gene lost 4 bases and the J gene lost 0 bases, with 16 bases spanning the gap. Germline V gene data show CDR1 as MDHEN and CDR2 as SYDVKM. The CDR3 consists of 17 residues. CDR3 residues: CASSSHQTVHSGNTIYF. The CDR3 DNA follows: TGTGCCAGCAGTTCCCATCAGACAGTTCACTCTGGAAACACCATATATTTT.

The rearrangement links TRBV28 to TRBJ1-4; D is unclear. The V gene lost 2 bases and the J gene lost 7 bases, with 14 bases spanning the gap. Germline lookup yields CDR1 MDHEN and CDR2 SYDVKM. The CDR3 runs to 15 residues. In nucleotides, the CDR3 is TGTGCCAGCAGTTTAAGCGGTACGGATAGTGAAAAACTGTTTTTT. It is translated as CASSLSGTDSEKLFF.

This rearrangement joins TRBV9 to TRBJ2-3, with 9 bases lining up with TRBD1. The trim removed 4 bases at V and 4 bases at J, leaving 4 bases unmatched. CDR1 is SGDLS, CDR2 YYNGEE, per germline. CDR3 length equals 14 residues. The CDR3 loop is CASSPWTGADTQYF. The CDR3 coding sequence is TGTGCCAGCAGCCCTTGGACAGGGGCAGATACGCAGTATTTT.

V is TRBV15 and J is TRBJ2-1; no reliable D call. V was trimmed by 0 bases and J by 10 bases, leaving 10 bases between them. Germline lookup yields CDR1 LNHNV and CDR2 YYDKDF (reference sequence). There are 13 residues in the CDR3. DNA for the CDR3: TGTGCCACCAGCAGAGATGGAATAGGGGAGCAGTTCTTC. This gives the protein CATSRDGIGEQFF.

This chain links TRBV29-1 with TRBJ2-5; D unresolved. Germline V lookup: CDR1 SQVTM, CDR2 ANQGSEA. Trimming took 0 bases from V and 4 from J, leaving 3 bases between them. There are 11 residues in the CDR3. CDR3 amino acids: CSVEEGETQYF. The CDR3, as DNA: TGCAGCGTTGAAGAGGGAGAGACCCAGTACTTC. Full variable domain (missing parts from reference TRBV29-1 and TRBJ2-5): SAVISQKPSRDICQRGTSLTIQCQVDSQVTMMFWYRQQPGQSLTLIATANQGSEATYESGFVIDKFPISRPNLTFSTLTVSNMSPEDSSIYLCSVEEGETQYFGPGTRLLVL.

The J gene is TRBJ1-3, the V gene TRBV7-9, with D maybe TRBD1 (6 bases). CDR1 SEHNR and CDR2 FQNEAQ come from the germline V gene (reference sequence). This CDR3 comprises 13 residues. V was cut by 4 bases and J by 7 bases, with 11 bases left in between. The CDR3: CASSSTGTNTIYF. DNA for the CDR3: TGTGCCAGCAGCTCTACAGGGACCAACACCATATATTTT.

The J gene is TRBJ2-5, the V gene TRBV5-1, with 7 positions matching TRBD1. The DNA end is a closer match to TRBJ2-7, so the J assignment may be wrong. This CDR3 has 14 residues. The V gene's germline CDR1 is SGHRS and CDR2 YFSETQ. The CDR3 sequence: CASRSGTEAYEQYF. The CDR3 coding sequence is TGCGCCAGCAGGTCCGGGACAGAGGCCTACGAGCAGTACTTC.

The V gene is TRBV5-8, the J gene TRBJ2-7; unclear D gene. Germline V gene lookup returns CDR1 SGHTS and CDR2 YDEGEE. This CDR3 spans 13 amino acids. The germline V and J ends were trimmed by 4 bases and 5 bases, with 13 bases remaining between them. The CDR3 region has the DNA TGTGCCAGCAGCCAACCGGGCCTTCACGAGCAGTACTTC. Protein product: CASSQPGLHEQYF.

V usage is TRBV19 and J usage is TRBJ1-1; tentative D call: TRBD1 (5 bases). Trimming left V 3 bases short and J 11 bases short, with 16 bases between. The CDR3 covers 13 residues. Per the germline V gene, CDR1 is LNHDA and CDR2 is SQIVND (reference sequence). The CDR3 DNA reads as TGTGCCAGTAGTATCGTCAGGGCTGGGTCGGCTTTCTTT. Translating it yields CASSIVRAGSAFF.

Only one count was recorded for this clone. V gene TRBV2 combines with J gene TRBJ1-4; D is unresolved. V lost 5 bases and J lost 8, with 15 bases in between. The germline V gene encodes CDR1 SNHLY and CDR2 FYNNEI. The CDR3 has 14 amino acids. The chain's CDR3 is CASSYNPPGEKLFF. CDR3 coding DNA: TGTGCCAGCAGTTACAACCCCCCTGGGGAAAAACTGTTTTTT. The full variable domain, with the rest looked up from reference TRBV2 and TRBJ1-4, is EPEVTQTPSHQVTQMGQEVILRCVPISNHLYFYWYRQILGQKVEFLVSFYNNEISEKSEIFDDQFSVERPDGSNFTLKIRSTKLEDSAMYFCASSYNPPGEKLFFGSGTQLSVL.

The chain combines TRBV10-3 with TRBJ2-1; D may correspond to TRBD1 or TRBD2 (5 bases each). V was shortened by 8 bases and J by 1 base, with 9 bases between the two germline ends. This CDR3 contains 13 residues. Germline V gene data show CDR1 as ENHRY and CDR2 as SYGVKD. The chain's CDR3 is CAIGTPSYNEQFF. The DNA of the CDR3 is TGTGCCATCGGGACGCCATCCTACAATGAGCAGTTCTTC.

The V call is TRBV5-5, the J call TRBJ2-3; D gene ambiguous. The ends were cut back, 1 base at V and 4 bases at J, with 7 bases in the middle. Looked up from germline, CDR1 is SGHKS and CDR2 is YYEKEE (reference sequence). The CDR3 totals 13 residues. The CDR3 region is CASSLRPPDTQYF. The CDR3 bases are TGTGCCAGCAGCTTGAGGCCCCCAGATACGCAGTATTTT.

DNA of the CDR3: TGTGCCAGCAGCGTGTTGGGGAGGGCACTGGGAAACACCGGGGAGCTGTTTTTT. Its protein is CASSVLGRALGNTGELFF. The gene calls are TRBV9 and TRBJ2-2; 7 bases are a match to TRBD2. Per germline, CDR1 SGDLS and CDR2 YYNGEE. CDR3 length equals 18 residues. V lost 2 bases and J lost 2; bases outside the gene matches: 12.

The chain combines TRBV28 with TRBJ2-5, with D tentatively TRBD1 (5 bases). Trimming took 6 bases from V and 2 from J, leaving 7 bases between them. CDR1 is MDHEN and CDR2 is SYDVKM in the germline V gene. There are 12 residues in the CDR3. The CDR3 protein is CASRTVQETQYF. CDR3 nucleotides: TGTGCCAGCAGGACAGTTCAAGAGACCCAGTACTTC.